These 2 T cell receptor beta chains came from one sample sequenced in a study of T cells after yellow fever vaccination. Via MiXCR, TCRdb re-called the 5' RACE reads, giving one row per CDR3 protein. The repertoire includes some 300,000 distinct CDR3 sequences, approximately 3.8% of them detected once, and around 24% sits in the top ten. This specimen was PBMCs, taken on the day of the yellow fever booster vaccination. Source of these receptors: a man aged 18 to 29 who received the YFV17D yellow fever vaccine.

The chain joins TRBV6-1 to TRBJ1-2; 7 bases are a match to TRBD1. Trimming cost V 6 bases and J 1 base; bases outside gene matches: 8. This CDR3 is 15 amino acids long. Germline CDR1 MNHNS, CDR2 SASEGT. The CDR3 DNA reads as TGTGCCAGCAGGGATCCGGGACAGCTTAACTATGGCTACACCTTC. This encodes CASRDPGQLNYGYTF.

The chain couples TRBV6-5 to TRBJ2-2, with 7 bases aligning to TRBD2. Per germline, CDR1 MNHEY and CDR2 SVGAGI. Trimming at V came to 4 bases and at J to 4 bases, leaving 6 bases not matched to a gene. CDR3 length: 15 amino acids. The CDR3 spells CASSFGSGVTGELFF. The CDR3 nucleotides read TGTGCCAGCAGTTTCGGCAGCGGGGTCACCGGGGAGCTGTTTTTT.